The clone carrying this T cell receptor beta chain was seen only once. These data are taken from a study of blood T cell repertoires in COVID-19. Study in general: Samples of COVID-19 (acute and convalescent) were obtained from the United States, Italy and Spain. T cells, B-cell-depleted T cells, or PBMCs supplied cDNA or gDNA.

CDR3 length: 13 residues. The ends were cut back, 2 bases at V and 7 bases at J, with 8 bases in the middle. Per the study methods: Estimation of nucleated cell counts was performed using reference gene primer amplification. Here immunoSEQ multiplex PCR was the method, and the copy in TCRdb shows in-frame clones only, minus some. V and J calls plus clone size are reproduced from that table; the DNA served to infer D and trimming. This repertoire shows about 220,000 clones, under 90% found once; its top ten account for about 3.6%. The TCR originated in a woman at least 80 years old with acute or convalescent COVID-19. Sequencing was performed on peripheral blood. This chain joins TRBV12-3 or TRBV12-4 and TRBJ2-2, with D maybe TRBD2 (5 bases). The CDR3 spells CASSLWENGELFF. CDR3 DNA: TGTGCCAGCAGTTTATGGGAGAACGGGGAGCTGTTTTTT.